The 31 T cell receptor beta chains below come from one sample, sequenced in a study of identical twins. TCRdb reanalysed the 5' RACE reads using MiXCR and keeps one entry per CDR3 protein. Counted here are hundreds of thousands of distinct CDR3 sequences, 5.5% to 6.5% occurring once; the ten biggest clones make up roughly 1.6%. The sample consisted of naive T cells sorted from blood. The receptors come from a man between 18 and 29 years old in good health.

There are a few counts of this clonotype. J is TRBJ2-3 and V is TRBV7-6; 9 nucleotides agree with TRBD2. V was pared by 5 bases and J by 0 bases, with 12 bases of the junction left unmatched. Germline V gives CDR1 SGHVS, CDR2 FNYEAQ. The CDR3 loop spans 18 amino acids. Here the CDR3 reads CASSLTSGRPISTDTQYF. The CDR3 bases are TGTGCCAGCAGCCTTACTAGCGGGCGACCGATTAGCACAGATACGCAGTATTTT.

This clonotype was counted a few times. The chain is built from TRBV5-1 and TRBJ2-2; 10 nucleotides align to TRBD2. V was pared by 1 base and J by 2 bases, with 8 bases of the junction left unmatched. The CDR3 sequence is 18 residues long. From germline, CDR1 is SGHRS and CDR2 YFSETQ. This CDR3 reads CASSLSSVAGGNTGELFF. CDR3 bases: TGCGCCAGCAGCTTGAGTTCGGTAGCGGGAGGCAACACCGGGGAGCTGTTTTTT.

This clonotype came up many times. The chain has TRBV7-2 and TRBJ2-5; a possible D gene is TRBD2 (6 bases). This CDR3 contains 13 residues. The germline V gene encodes CDR1 SGHTA and CDR2 FQGNSA. Between the trimmed V and J ends, which lost 1 base and 4 bases, there was a span of 7 bases. This CDR3 reads CASSLVGGETQYF. The CDR3 bases are TGTGCCAGCAGCTTAGTGGGGGGAGAGACCCAGTACTTC.

This clonotype was seen only a few times. The rearrangement links TRBV4-1 to TRBJ2-2; 7 bases are shared with TRBD2. The V gene end was trimmed by 0 bases and the J gene end by 6 bases; junction bases not matched to a gene: 10. The CDR3 runs 17 residues. Germline V gene lookup returns CDR1 MGHRA and CDR2 YSYEKL. CDR3 amino acids: CASSQDRGGTYAGELFF. CDR3 sequence (DNA): TGCGCCAGCAGCCAAGATCGGGGAGGGACCTACGCCGGGGAGCTGTTTTTT.

The rearrangement joins TRBV5-1 to TRBJ2-6; TRBD1 aligns across 10 bases. The trim removed 4 bases at V and 0 bases at J, leaving 4 bases unmatched. CDR1 and CDR2 (germline): SGHRS, YFSETQ. This CDR3 is 17 amino acids long. This CDR3 reads CASSRRDRGSGANVLTF. In DNA form, the CDR3 reads TGCGCCAGCAGCCGACGGGACAGGGGCTCTGGGGCCAACGTCCTGACTTTC.

This clonotype was detected a few times. This chain links TRBV5-6 with TRBJ1-1, with D perhaps TRBD1 (5 bases). Per germline, CDR1 SGHDT and CDR2 YYEEEE. CDR3 length: 13 residues. Trimming cost V 4 bases and J 4 bases, with 11 bases left between them. CDR3 sequence (DNA): TGTGCCAGCAGCGCTCAGGGCTTCACTGAAGCTTTCTTT. This translates into CASSAQGFTEAFF.

This clonotype has only a few counts. The rearrangement uses TRBV18 and TRBJ2-7; 7 bases match TRBD1. The V gene end was trimmed by 3 bases and the J gene end by 6 bases; junction bases not matched to a gene: 11. Germline CDR1 KGHSH, CDR2 LQKENI. This CDR3 comprises 15 residues. CDR3 nucleotides: TGTGCCAGCTCACCGCGGCTGTCGACAGGGTTCGAGCAGTACTTC. Encoded protein: CASSPRLSTGFEQYF.

The sample holds many counts of this clonotype. This rearrangement joins TRBV3-1 to TRBJ2-3; a possible D gene is TRBD2 (5 bases). The CDR3 loop spans 14 amino acids. The V gene lost 3 bases and the J gene lost 7 bases, with 14 bases spanning the gap. Germline V gene lookup returns CDR1 LGHDT and CDR2 YNNKEL (reference sequence). This chain's CDR3 is CASSHGSRFNTQYF. The CDR3 coding sequence is TGTGCCAGCAGCCATGGGAGTCGTTTCAATACGCAGTATTTT.

There are a few counts of this clonotype. The chain is built from TRBV12-3 or TRBV12-4 and TRBJ2-4; D ambiguous. This CDR3 comprises 15 residues. Trimming left V 4 bases short and J 0 bases short, with 10 bases between. CDR3 region: CASSSGTLAKNIQYF. For the CDR3, the DNA is TGTGCCAGCAGTTCGGGTACCTTAGCCAAAAACATTCAGTACTTC.

This clonotype has ten or more counts. The V and J genes are TRBV7-3 and TRBJ2-3; D is unresolved. The V gene's germline CDR1 is SGHTA and CDR2 FQGTGA. The CDR3 is made up of 13 amino acids. V lost 5 bases and J 2 bases, leaving 8 bases between the germline ends. CDR3 sequence reads: CASSPYPTDTQYF. DNA of the CDR3: TGTGCCAGCAGCCCCTACCCCACAGATACGCAGTATTTT.

This clonotype was detected ten times or more. The chain recombines TRBV11-2 with TRBJ2-5; 11 bases fit TRBD1. The CDR3 is 16 residues long. The trim removed 3 bases at V and 4 bases at J, leaving 7 bases unmatched. The germline V gene encodes CDR1 SGHAT and CDR2 FQNNGV. The CDR3 region has the DNA TGTGCCAGCAGCTTTGGGAGGACAGGGGGCATAGAGACCCAGTACTTC. It encodes CASSFGRTGGIETQYF.

This clonotype has a count of ten or more. The chain is built from TRBV10-3 and TRBJ2-3; 7 bases are a match to TRBD2. Germline assignment: CDR1 ENHRY and CDR2 SYGVKD. The CDR3 length is 16 residues. J lost 2 bases, V lost 2 bases, and 7 bases had no gene match. CDR3 sequence reads: CAISEVRLADTDTQYF. The CDR3 bases are TGTGCCATCAGTGAGGTACGGCTAGCGGACACAGATACGCAGTATTTT.

This clonotype was counted many times. This chain connects TRBV20-1 to TRBJ2-5; D not resolved. This CDR3 contains 14 residues. Germline V gene sequence: CDR1 DFQATT, CDR2 SNEGSKA (reference sequence). The ends were cut back, 6 bases at V and 1 base at J, with 15 bases in the middle. DNA for the CDR3: TGCAGTGCCGCCCCCGTGACCATCCAAGAGACCCAGTACTTC. Translating gives CSAAPVTIQETQYF.

This sequence joins TRBV29-1 and TRBJ2-7; TRBD2 might be the D (5 bases). Germline V gene sequence: CDR1 SQVTM, CDR2 ANQGSEA. Trimming stripped 0 bases from V and 2 bases from J, with 32 bases between. This CDR3 contains 21 residues. DNA for the CDR3: TGCAGCGTTGAAGATGTAAAAAAAGGAGGAGTTTCAACGGGGAACCCCTACGAGCAGTACTTC. Residues: CSVEDVKKGGVSTGNPYEQYF.

V is TRBV18 and J is TRBJ2-7; either TRBD1 or TRBD2 may fit D (5 bases each). Germline CDR1 reads KGHSH; CDR2 reads LQKENI. The CDR3 length is 14 residues. The V and J ends lost 1 base and 4 bases respectively, with 11 bases between them. CDR3 sequence reads: CASSPRGSPYEQYF. As DNA, the CDR3 is TGTGCCAGCTCACCACGGGGGAGTCCGTACGAGCAGTACTTC.

This clonotype was recorded a few times. The V call is TRBV18, the J call TRBJ2-1; possible D gene TRBD2, 6 bases. Germline CDR1 KGHSH, CDR2 LQKENI. CDR3 size: 13 residues. The V end lost 7 bases, the J end lost 9 bases, and 16 bases lay between the germline ends. The CDR3 spells CASLLTRESEQFF. DNA for the CDR3: TGTGCCAGCTTACTGACTAGGGAATCTGAGCAGTTCTTC. Together with reference TRBV18 and TRBJ2-1, the CDR3 gives the full variable domain: NAGVMQNPRHLVRRRGQEARLRCSPMKGHSHVYWYRQLPEEGLKFMVYLQKENIIDESGMPKERFSAEFPKEGPSILRIQQVVRGDSAAYFCASLLTRESEQFFGPGTRLTVL.

This clonotype was counted ten times or more. The chain carries TRBV5-1 and TRBJ1-2; the match to TRBD1 covers 7 bases. V shed 3 bases, J shed 14 bases, and the junction held 16 bases outside the gene matches. The CDR3 loop spans 14 amino acids. Germline assignment: CDR1 SGHRS and CDR2 YFSETQ. DNA of the CDR3: TGCGCCAGCAGCTCGTCCCGGACAGGCTATCTCGCTACCTTC. Translated: CASSSSRTGYLATF.

The V and J genes are TRBV7-9 and TRBJ1-1; D gene unclear. Trimming stripped 7 bases from V and 6 bases from J, with 9 bases between. This CDR3 has 11 amino acids. In germline, CDR1 is SEHNR, CDR2 FQNEAQ (reference sequence). The CDR3 protein is CASIWEAEAFF. The CDR3 DNA follows: TGTGCCAGCATCTGGGAGGCTGAAGCTTTCTTT. Together with reference TRBV7-9 and TRBJ1-1, the CDR3 gives the full variable domain: DTGVSQNPRHKITKRGQNVTFRCDPISEHNRLYWYRQTLGQGPEFLTYFQNEAQLEKSRLLSDRFSAERPKGSFSTLEIQRTEQGDSAMYLCASIWEAEAFFGQGTRLTVV.

In this sample, this clonotype turned up many times. V usage is TRBV9 and J usage is TRBJ2-2; no clear D. Germline V gene sequence: CDR1 SGDLS, CDR2 YYNGEE. This CDR3 has 14 residues. Between the trimmed V and J ends, which lost 0 bases and 1 base, there was a span of 4 bases. CDR3 amino acids: CASSVDGNTGELFF. DNA for the CDR3: TGTGCCAGCAGCGTAGACGGGAACACCGGGGAGCTGTTTTTT.

Only a few counts were recorded for this clonotype. The CDR3 DNA sequence: TGTGCCAGCAGTCACTCAGAGTCCCATCAGCCCCAGCATTTT. This encodes CASSHSESHQPQHF. The rearrangement joins TRBV12-3 or TRBV12-4 to TRBJ1-5; D gene uncertain. The length of the CDR3 is 14 residues. V lost 5 bases, J lost 5 bases, and 13 bases lay in between.

This clonotype has at least ten counts. This chain links TRBV20-1 with TRBJ2-3; D uncertain. This CDR3 has 14 residues. Germline V lookup: CDR1 DFQATT, CDR2 SNEGSKA (reference sequence). The V and J ends lost 0 bases and 3 bases respectively, with 10 bases between them. Here the CDR3 reads CSARDYHGTDTQYF. CDR3 in DNA: TGCAGTGCTAGAGATTATCACGGGACAGATACGCAGTATTTT.

The chain combines TRBV21-1 with TRBJ1-4; the table's D call, TRBD1, has no DNA check behind it. TRBV21-1 counts as a pseudogene. The CDR3 spans 15 residues. The DNA for the CDR3 is TGTGCCAGCAGCAAATCGGGAACAGGTGATGAAAAACTGTTTTTT. Protein sequence: CASSKSGTGDEKLFF.

In its sample, this clonotype was seen many times. The V gene is TRBV30, the J gene TRBJ1-5, with a weak D call TRBD1 (5 bases). Germline V gives CDR1 GTSNPN, CDR2 SVGIG (reference sequence). This CDR3 comprises 15 residues. V dropped 0 bases and J dropped 4 bases, with 13 bases sitting between them. The CDR3 loop reads CAWSVRGGQNQPQHF. CDR3 coding DNA: TGTGCCTGGAGTGTAAGGGGCGGGCAGAATCAGCCCCAGCATTTT.

This clonotype was observed at least ten times. V gene TRBV24-1 combines with J gene TRBJ2-3, with TRBD2 identical over 8 bases. The CDR3 has 14 residues. CDR1 and CDR2 (germline): KGHDR, SFDVKD. The trim removed 4 bases at V and 4 bases at J, leaving 3 bases unmatched. The CDR3: CATSDRLASDTQYF. Here the CDR3 DNA reads TGTGCCACCAGTGACCGACTAGCGTCAGATACGCAGTATTTT.

This clonotype was detected many times. This rearrangement joins TRBV9 to TRBJ2-1; 11 positions match TRBD2. The V and J ends lost 1 base and 5 bases, in that order; junction bases with no gene match: 11. This CDR3 contains 18 residues. Germline V CDR1 and CDR2: SGDLS, YYNGEE. CDR3 sequence reads: CASSVLPPGLAGNNEQFF. The CDR3 coding sequence is TGTGCCAGCAGCGTATTACCCCCAGGACTAGCGGGTAACAATGAGCAGTTCTTC.

This clonotype has ten or more counts. This rearrangement joins TRBV12-3 or TRBV12-4 to TRBJ2-5; tentatively, D is TRBD1 (6 bases). This CDR3 is 14 amino acids long. V dropped 6 bases and J dropped 0 bases, with 11 bases sitting between them. CDR3 DNA sequence: TGTGCCAGCAGAGGACAGCGGTACCAAGAGACCCAGTACTTC. Protein product: CASRGQRYQETQYF.

V usage is TRBV30 and J usage is TRBJ2-2; D is undetermined. Between the trimmed V and J ends, which lost 2 bases and 2 bases, there was a span of 9 bases. The CDR3 length is 14 residues. CDR1 and CDR2 (germline): GTSNPN, SVGIG (reference sequence). The DNA of the CDR3 is TGTGCCTGGAGTTCACGGGTCAACACCGGGGAGCTGTTTTTT. It is translated as CAWSSRVNTGELFF.

This clonotype occurred many times. V and J are TRBV27 and TRBJ2-7; TRBD2 aligns across 10 bases. Trimming at V came to 5 bases and at J to 2 bases, leaving 9 bases not matched to a gene. CDR1 and CDR2 from the germline V gene are MNHEY and SMNVEV (reference sequence). The CDR3 sequence is 16 residues long. The CDR3 protein is CASSPLTSGLTYEQYF. The CDR3 region has the DNA TGTGCCAGCAGTCCCCTGACTAGCGGGCTTACCTACGAGCAGTACTTC.

This clonotype has a count of ten or more. The rearrangement uses TRBV20-1 and TRBJ2-3, with 11 bases identical to TRBD2. The CDR3 has 14 amino acids. Germline-derived CDR1 and CDR2 are DFQATT and SNEGSKA (reference sequence). J was trimmed by 4 bases and V by 5 bases; bases with no gene match: 5. DNA of the CDR3: TGCAGTGCTCAACTAGCGGGAGCCCCAGATACGCAGTATTTT. Protein: CSAQLAGAPDTQYF.

The V gene is TRBV21-1, the J gene TRBJ2-7; the table's TRBD1 call for D was not verified on the DNA. TRBV21-1 is given as a pseudogene. The CDR3 sequence is 16 residues long. The CDR3 DNA reads as TGTGCCAGCAGCTCTATCCGGGACGGAGTGACCTACGAGCAGTACGTC. Translation gives CASSSIRDGVTYEQYV.

Note on this clonotype: This may stem from a read error, because a much larger clone lies one nucleotide away. This chain connects TRBV20-1 to TRBJ2-3; a possible D gene is TRBD1 (6 bases). The CDR3 length is 15 residues. Germline V gene sequence: CDR1 DFQATT, CDR2 SNEGSKA (reference sequence). V was pared by 5 bases and J by 4 bases, with 19 bases between. CDR3 residues: CSASTGTQAPDTQYF. CDR3 in DNA: TGCAGTGCTTCGACAGGCACACAAGCGCCAGATACGCAGTATTTT.